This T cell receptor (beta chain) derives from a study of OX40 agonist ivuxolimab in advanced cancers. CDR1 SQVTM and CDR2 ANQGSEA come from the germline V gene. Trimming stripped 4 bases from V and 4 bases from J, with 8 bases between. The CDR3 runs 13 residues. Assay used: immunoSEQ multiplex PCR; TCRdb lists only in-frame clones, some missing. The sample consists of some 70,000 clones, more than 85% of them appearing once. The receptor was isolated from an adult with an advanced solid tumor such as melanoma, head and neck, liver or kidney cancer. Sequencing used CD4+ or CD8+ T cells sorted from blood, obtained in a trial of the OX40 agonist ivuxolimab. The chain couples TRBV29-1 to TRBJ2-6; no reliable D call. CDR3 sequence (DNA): TGCAGCGTTGGGTATGCGGGGGCCAACGTCCTGACTTTC. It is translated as CSVGYAGANVLTF.